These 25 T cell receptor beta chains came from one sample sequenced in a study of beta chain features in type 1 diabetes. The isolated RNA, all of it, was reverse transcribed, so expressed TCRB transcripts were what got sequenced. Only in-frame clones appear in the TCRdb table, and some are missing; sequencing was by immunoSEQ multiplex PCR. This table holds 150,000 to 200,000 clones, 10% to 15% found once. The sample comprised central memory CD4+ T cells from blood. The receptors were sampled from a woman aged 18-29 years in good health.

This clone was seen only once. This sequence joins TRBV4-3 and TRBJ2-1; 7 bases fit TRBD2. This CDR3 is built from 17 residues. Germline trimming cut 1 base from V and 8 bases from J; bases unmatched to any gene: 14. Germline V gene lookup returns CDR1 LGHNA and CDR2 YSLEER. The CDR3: CASSQAFSGGSIHEQFF. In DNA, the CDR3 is TGCGCCAGCAGCCAAGCCTTCAGTGGCGGGAGTATCCATGAGCAGTTCTTC.

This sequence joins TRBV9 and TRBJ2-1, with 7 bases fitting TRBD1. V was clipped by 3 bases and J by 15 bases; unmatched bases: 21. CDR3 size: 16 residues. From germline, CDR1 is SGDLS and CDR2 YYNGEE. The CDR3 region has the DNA TGTGCCAGCAGCGCGCACTTGGGACAGCTTTATGGATTTCTGTTCTTC. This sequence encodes CASSAHLGQLYGFLFF.

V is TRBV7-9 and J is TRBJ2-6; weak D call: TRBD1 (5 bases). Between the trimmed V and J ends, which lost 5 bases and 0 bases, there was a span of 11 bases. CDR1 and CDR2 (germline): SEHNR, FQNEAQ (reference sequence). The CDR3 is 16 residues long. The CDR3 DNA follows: TGTGCCAGCAGCCTAGACAGTTACTCTGGGGCCAACGTCCTGACTTTC. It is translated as CASSLDSYSGANVLTF.

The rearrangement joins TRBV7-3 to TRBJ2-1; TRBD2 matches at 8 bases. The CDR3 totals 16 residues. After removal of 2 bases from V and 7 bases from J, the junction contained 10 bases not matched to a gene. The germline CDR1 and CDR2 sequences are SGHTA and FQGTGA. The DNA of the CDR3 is TGTGCCAGCAGCTTATTGGTCGGGAGGGCCGGTAATGAGCAGTTCTTC. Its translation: CASSLLVGRAGNEQFF.

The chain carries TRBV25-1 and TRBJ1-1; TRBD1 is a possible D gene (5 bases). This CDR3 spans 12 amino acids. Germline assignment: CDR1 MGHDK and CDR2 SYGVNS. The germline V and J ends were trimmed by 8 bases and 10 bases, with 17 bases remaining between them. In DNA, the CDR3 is TGTGCCAGCCGGGGGGGTAAAGAGAGAGCTTTCTTT. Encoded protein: CASRGGKERAFF.

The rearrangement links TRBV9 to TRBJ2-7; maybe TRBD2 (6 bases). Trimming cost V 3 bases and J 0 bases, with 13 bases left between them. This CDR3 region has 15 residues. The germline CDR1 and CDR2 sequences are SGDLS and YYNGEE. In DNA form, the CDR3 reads TGTGCCAGCAGCGCGGAAGCGGGCAGCTCCTACGAGCAGTACTTC. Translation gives CASSAEAGSSYEQYF.

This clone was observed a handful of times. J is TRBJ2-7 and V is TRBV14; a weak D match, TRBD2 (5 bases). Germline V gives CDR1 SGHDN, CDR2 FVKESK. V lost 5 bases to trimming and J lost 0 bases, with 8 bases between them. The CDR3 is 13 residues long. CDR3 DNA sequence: TGTGCCAGCAGCACGGGGTCCTCCTACGAGCAGTACTTC. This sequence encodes CASSTGSSYEQYF. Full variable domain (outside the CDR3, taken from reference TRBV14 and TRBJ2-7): EAGVTQFPSHSVIEKGQTVTLRCDPISGHDNLYWYRRVMGKEIKFLLHFVKESKQDESGMPNNRFLAERTGGTYSTLKVQPAELEDSGVYFCASSTGSSYEQYFGPGTRLTVT.

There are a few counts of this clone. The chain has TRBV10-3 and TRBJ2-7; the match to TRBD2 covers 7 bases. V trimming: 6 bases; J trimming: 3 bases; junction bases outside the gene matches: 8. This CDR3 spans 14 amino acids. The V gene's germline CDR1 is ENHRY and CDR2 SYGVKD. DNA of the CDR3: TGTGCCATCAGAGACCGTGGGACTAACTACGAGCAGTACTTC. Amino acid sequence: CAIRDRGTNYEQYF.

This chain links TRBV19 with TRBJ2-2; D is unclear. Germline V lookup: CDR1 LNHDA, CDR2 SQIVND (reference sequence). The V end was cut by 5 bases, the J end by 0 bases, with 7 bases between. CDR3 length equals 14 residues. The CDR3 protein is CASSATANTGELFF. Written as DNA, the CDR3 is TGTGCCAGTAGTGCTACAGCGAACACCGGGGAGCTGTTTTTT.

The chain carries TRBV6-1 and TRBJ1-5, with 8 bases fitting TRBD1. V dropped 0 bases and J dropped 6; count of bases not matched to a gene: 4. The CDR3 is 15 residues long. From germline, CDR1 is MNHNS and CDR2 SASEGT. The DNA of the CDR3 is TGTGCCAGCAGTGAAGCGGCAGGGGGCGTTCAGCCCCAGCATTTT. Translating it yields CASSEAAGGVQPQHF.

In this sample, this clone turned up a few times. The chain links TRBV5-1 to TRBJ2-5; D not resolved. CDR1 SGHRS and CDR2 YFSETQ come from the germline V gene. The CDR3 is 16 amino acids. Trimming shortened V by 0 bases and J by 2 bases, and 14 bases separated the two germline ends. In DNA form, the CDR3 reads TGCGCCAGCAGCTTGGCCGTCGGTACAGTACAAGAGACCCAGTACTTC. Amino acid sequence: CASSLAVGTVQETQYF.

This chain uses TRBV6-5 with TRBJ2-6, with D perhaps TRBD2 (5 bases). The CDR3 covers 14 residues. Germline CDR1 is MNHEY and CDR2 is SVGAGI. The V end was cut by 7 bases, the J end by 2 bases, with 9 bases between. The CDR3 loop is CASKREAGANVLTF. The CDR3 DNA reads TGTGCCAGCAAGAGGGAAGCTGGGGCCAACGTCCTGACTTTC.

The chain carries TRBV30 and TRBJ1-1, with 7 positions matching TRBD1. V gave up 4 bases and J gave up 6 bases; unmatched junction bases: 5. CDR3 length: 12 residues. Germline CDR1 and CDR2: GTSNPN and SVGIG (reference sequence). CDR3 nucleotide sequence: TGTGCCTGGAAAGAAGGGGGCCCTGAAGCTTTCTTT. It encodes CAWKEGGPEAFF.

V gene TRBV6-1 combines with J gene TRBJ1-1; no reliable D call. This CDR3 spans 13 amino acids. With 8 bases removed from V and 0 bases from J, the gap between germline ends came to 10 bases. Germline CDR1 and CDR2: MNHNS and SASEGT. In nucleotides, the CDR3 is TGTGCCAGCGCGGAGAACCTGAACACTGAAGCTTTCTTT. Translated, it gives CASAENLNTEAFF.

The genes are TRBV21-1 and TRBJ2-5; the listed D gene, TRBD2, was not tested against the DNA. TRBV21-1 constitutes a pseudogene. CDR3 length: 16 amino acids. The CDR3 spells CASSKGNSGSGETQYF. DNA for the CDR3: TGTGCCAGCAGCAAAGGGAACTCGGGGTCCGGGGAGACCCAGTACTTC.

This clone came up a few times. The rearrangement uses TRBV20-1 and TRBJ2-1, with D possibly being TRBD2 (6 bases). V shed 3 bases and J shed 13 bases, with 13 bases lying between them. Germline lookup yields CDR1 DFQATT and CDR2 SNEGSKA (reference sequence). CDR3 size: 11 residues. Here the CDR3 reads CSARGLVLQFF. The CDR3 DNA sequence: TGCAGTGCTAGGGGACTGGTACTTCAGTTCTTC.

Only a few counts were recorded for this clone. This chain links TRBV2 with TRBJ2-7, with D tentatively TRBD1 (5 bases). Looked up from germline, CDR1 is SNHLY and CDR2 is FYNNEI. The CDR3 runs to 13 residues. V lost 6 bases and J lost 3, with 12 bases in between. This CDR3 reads CASRETGNYEQYF. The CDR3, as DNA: TGTGCCAGCAGAGAAACAGGAAACTACGAGCAGTACTTC. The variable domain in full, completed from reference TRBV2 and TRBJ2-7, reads EPEVTQTPSHQVTQMGQEVILRCVPISNHLYFYWYRQILGQKVEFLVSFYNNEISEKSEIFDDQFSVERPDGSNFTLKIRSTKLEDSAMYFCASRETGNYEQYFGPGTRLTVT.

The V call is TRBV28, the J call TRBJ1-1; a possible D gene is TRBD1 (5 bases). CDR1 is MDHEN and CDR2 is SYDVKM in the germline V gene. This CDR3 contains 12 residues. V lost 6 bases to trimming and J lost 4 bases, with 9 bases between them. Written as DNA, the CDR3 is TGTGCCAGCAGGTGGGGCAGCACTGAAGCTTTCTTT. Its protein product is CASRWGSTEAFF. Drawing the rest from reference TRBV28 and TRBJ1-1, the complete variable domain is DVKVTQSSRYLVKRTGEKVFLECVQDMDHENMFWYRQDPGLGLRLIYFSYDVKMKEKGDIPEGYSVSREKKERFSLILESASTNQTSMYLCASRWGSTEAFFGQGTRLTVV.

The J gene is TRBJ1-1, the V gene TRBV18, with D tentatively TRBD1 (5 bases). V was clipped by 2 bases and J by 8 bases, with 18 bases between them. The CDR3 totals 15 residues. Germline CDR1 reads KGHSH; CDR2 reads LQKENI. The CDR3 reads CASSPGGSRTPEAFF. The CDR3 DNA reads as TGTGCCAGCTCACCAGGGGGGAGCCGAACGCCCGAAGCTTTCTTT.

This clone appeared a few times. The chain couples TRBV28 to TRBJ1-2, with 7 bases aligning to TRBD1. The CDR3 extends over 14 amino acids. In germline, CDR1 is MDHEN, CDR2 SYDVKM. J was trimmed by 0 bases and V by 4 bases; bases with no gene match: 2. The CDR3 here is CASSSGGTNYGYTF. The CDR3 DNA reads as TGTGCCAGCAGTTCAGGGGGGACTAACTATGGCTACACCTTC.

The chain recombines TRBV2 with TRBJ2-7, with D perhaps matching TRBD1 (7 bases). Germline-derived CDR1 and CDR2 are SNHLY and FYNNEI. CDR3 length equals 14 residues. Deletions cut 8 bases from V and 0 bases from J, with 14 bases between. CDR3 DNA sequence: TGTGCCAGCGGCGGGACAGAGAGCTCCTACGAGCAGTACTTC. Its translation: CASGGTESSYEQYF.

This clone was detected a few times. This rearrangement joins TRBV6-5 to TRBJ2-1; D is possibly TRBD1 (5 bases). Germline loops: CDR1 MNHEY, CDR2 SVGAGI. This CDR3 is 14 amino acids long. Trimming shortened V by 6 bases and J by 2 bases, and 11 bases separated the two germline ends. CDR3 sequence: CASRELDTYNEQFF. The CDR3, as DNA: TGTGCCAGCAGGGAACTGGACACCTACAATGAGCAGTTCTTC.

CDR3 residues: CASSQGLAGLETQYF. The CDR3 DNA follows: TGCGCCAGCAGCCAAGGACTAGCGGGACTAGAGACCCAGTACTTC. The rearrangement joins TRBV4-1 to TRBJ2-5; the match to TRBD2 covers 11 bases. Per the germline V gene, CDR1 is MGHRA and CDR2 is YSYEKL. J lost 4 bases, V lost 1 base, and 2 bases had no gene match. There are 15 residues in the CDR3.

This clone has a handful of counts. The CDR3 sequence is CASSLRGQGTTNEKLFF. The CDR3, as DNA: TGTGCCAGCAGCCTCAGGGGACAGGGGACGACTAATGAAAAACTGTTTTTT. The gene calls are TRBV9 and TRBJ1-4; 10 nucleotides line up with TRBD1. The CDR3 covers 17 residues. The germline gives CDR1 SGDLS, CDR2 YYNGEE. V lost 4 bases, J lost 2 bases, and 8 bases stayed unmatched.

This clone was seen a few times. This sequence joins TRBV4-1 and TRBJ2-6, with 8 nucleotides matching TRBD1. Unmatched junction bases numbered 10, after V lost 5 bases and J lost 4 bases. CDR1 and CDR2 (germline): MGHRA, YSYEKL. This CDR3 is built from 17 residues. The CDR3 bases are TGCGCCAGCAGCGTTGGACAGGGTTTGCTAGGGGCCAACGTCCTGACTTTC. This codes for CASSVGQGLLGANVLTF.